This paragraph reports one TCR beta chain. Seattle cases were enrolled at active infection and followed longitudinally. These data originate in a study of blood T cell repertoires in COVID-19. Overall study: From the United States, Italy and Spain came samples of acute and convalescent COVID-19.

Some clones are missing from TCRdb's copy, which holds only in-frame ones; the method was immunoSEQ multiplex PCR. The table includes about 300,000 clones, approximately 91% detected once. V lost 0 bases to trimming and J lost 5 bases, with 11 bases between them. This CDR3 has 14 amino acids. Germline CDR1 reads SGHKS; CDR2 reads YYEKEE (reference sequence). This rearrangement joins TRBV5-5 to TRBJ1-1, with D tentatively TRBD1 (5 bases). Sequenced: peripheral blood. The receptor was derived from a woman in her 30s with COVID-19, enrolled during active disease. CDR3 region: CASSLGQLGTEAFF. In DNA, the CDR3 is TGTGCCAGCAGCTTGGGACAGCTTGGGACTGAAGCTTTCTTT. Full variable domain (outside the CDR3, taken from reference TRBV5-5 and TRBJ1-1): DAGVTQSPTHLIKTRGQQVTLRCSPISGHKSVSWYQQVLGQGPQFIFQYYEKEERGRGNFPDRFSARQFPNYSSELNVNALLLGDSALYLCASSLGQLGTEAFFGQGTRLTVV.